These 27 T cell receptor beta chains originate from one sample sequenced in a study of CD8 T cells in ankylosing spondylitis. TCRdb analysed the 5' RACE reads with MiXCR anew, one entry per CDR3 protein. The table lists about 300,000 distinct CDR3 sequences, roughly 11% of them singletons. The material sequenced was blood, either unsorted or a sorted T cell fraction (not recorded which). The receptors originated from a female donor with ankylosing spondylitis or in good health (not recorded which).

The V call is TRBV4-1, the J call TRBJ2-1, with a tentative D call TRBD1 (5 bases). There are 15 residues in the CDR3. Per the germline V gene, CDR1 is MGHRA and CDR2 is YSYEKL. Trimming shortened V by 0 bases and J by 10 bases, and 16 bases separated the two germline ends. The CDR3, as DNA: TGCGCCAGCAGCCAAGAACCGGCAGGGTCTTTGGAGCAGTTCTTC. Protein: CASSQEPAGSLEQFF.

The chain links TRBV12-3 or TRBV12-4 to TRBJ2-3, with D uncertain. This CDR3 has 18 amino acids. V was clipped by 4 bases and J by 0 bases, with 20 bases between them. CDR3 amino acids: CASSSWPGRPSSTDTQYF. For the CDR3, the DNA is TGTGCCAGCAGTTCCTGGCCAGGAAGACCCTCTAGCACAGATACGCAGTATTTT.

V gene TRBV10-3 combines with J gene TRBJ2-2, with D tentatively TRBD1 or TRBD2 (5 bases each). Germline V gives CDR1 ENHRY, CDR2 SYGVKD. The CDR3 totals 13 residues. V lost 11 bases and J lost 4, with 14 bases in between. CDR3 nucleotide sequence: TGTGCCGCCCGGGGCGGCCGCACCGGGGAGCTGTTTTTT. Translation: CAARGGRTGELFF.

This clonotype came up many times. This chain links TRBV6-4 with TRBJ2-7, with 7 positions matching TRBD1. Losses at the gene ends were 6 bases for V and 0 bases for J; bases not matched to a gene: 5. Germline values: CDR1 MRHNA, CDR2 SNTAGT. This CDR3 is 14 amino acids long. This CDR3 reads CASRGDSFSYEQYF. The CDR3 DNA follows: TGTGCCAGCAGGGGGGACAGTTTCTCCTACGAGCAGTACTTC.

This rearrangement joins TRBV7-9 to TRBJ2-1; 9 bases are a match to TRBD2. Trimming took 3 bases from V and 5 from J; bases not matched to a gene: 8. CDR1 and CDR2 (germline): SEHNR, FQNEAQ (reference sequence). The CDR3 contains 16 residues. As DNA, the CDR3 is TGTGCCAGCAGCTTTACTAGCGGGCGGAGTAACAATGAGCAGTTCTTC. It yields the protein CASSFTSGRSNNEQFF.

Ten or more counts support this clonotype. The rearrangement joins TRBV20-1 to TRBJ1-2; unclear D gene. This CDR3 is built from 11 residues. Trimming removed 1 base from V and 8 bases from J, with 8 bases in between. Germline CDR1 DFQATT, CDR2 SNEGSKA (reference sequence). This CDR3 reads CSARGDFGYTF. The CDR3 DNA follows: TGCAGTGCTAGAGGGGATTTCGGCTACACCTTC.

V gene TRBV4-1 combines with J gene TRBJ2-5; D is possibly TRBD2 (5 bases). This CDR3 spans 15 amino acids. Trimming cost V 1 base and J 3 bases, with 12 bases left between them. The germline gives CDR1 MGHRA, CDR2 YSYEKL. The chain's CDR3 is CASSQAGIREETQYF. In DNA, the CDR3 is TGCGCCAGCAGCCAAGCGGGGATTAGGGAAGAGACCCAGTACTTC.

This clonotype showed up many times. The chain employs TRBV5-8 and TRBJ2-1; D is undetermined. CDR3 length equals 13 residues. Germline CDR1 and CDR2: SGHTS and YDEGEE. V dropped 3 bases and J dropped 4 bases, with 8 bases sitting between them. This CDR3 is CASSSYSYNEQFF. The CDR3, as DNA: TGTGCCAGCAGCTCGTACAGTTACAATGAGCAGTTCTTC.

This clonotype has a count of ten or more. The rearrangement uses TRBV5-1 and TRBJ1-2; the D gene is possibly TRBD1 (5 bases). The ends were cut back, 0 bases at V and 2 bases at J, with 20 bases in the middle. The germline gives CDR1 SGHRS, CDR2 YFSETQ. The CDR3 totals 18 residues. This CDR3 reads CASSLEGVGHLGNYGYTF. CDR3 sequence (DNA): TGCGCCAGCAGCTTGGAGGGAGTGGGGCATCTCGGAAACTATGGCTACACCTTC.

This clonotype has ten or more counts. This chain links TRBV28 with TRBJ1-5; D gene unclear. The V gene lost 5 bases and the J gene lost 4 bases, with 6 bases spanning the gap. Germline CDR1 and CDR2: MDHEN and SYDVKM. The length of the CDR3 is 12 residues. This chain's CDR3 is CASSTGNQPQHF. The CDR3 DNA sequence: TGTGCCAGCAGTACTGGGAATCAGCCCCAGCATTTT.

This clonotype was detected many times. V is TRBV5-6 and J is TRBJ1-2; maybe TRBD1 (5 bases). V shed 2 bases and J shed 4 bases, with 12 bases lying between them. CDR3 length: 14 amino acids. CDR1 SGHDT and CDR2 YYEEEE come from the germline V gene. The CDR3 nucleotides read TGTGCCAGCAGCTTCAAGGGGTATGGCTATGGCTACACCTTC. Translation: CASSFKGYGYGYTF.

The CDR3 loop is CSAVGHSTGIETQYF. The CDR3 coding sequence is TGCAGTGCTGTGGGCCACTCGACAGGGATTGAGACCCAGTACTTC. The rearrangement joins TRBV20-1 to TRBJ2-5, with 7 bases fitting TRBD1. CDR3 length: 15 amino acids. The V gene end was trimmed by 5 bases and the J gene end by 5 bases; junction bases not matched to a gene: 14. Germline values: CDR1 DFQATT, CDR2 SNEGSKA (reference sequence).

The V gene is TRBV12-3 or TRBV12-4, the J gene TRBJ2-3, with 8 bases fitting TRBD2. CDR3 length: 16 amino acids. Losses at the gene ends were 4 bases for V and 2 bases for J; bases not matched to a gene: 8. CDR3 region: CASSSRGGSLTDTQYF. The DNA for the CDR3 is TGTGCCAGCAGTTCCCGGGGGGGTTCGCTCACAGATACGCAGTATTTT.

This clonotype was picked up many times. The rearrangement joins TRBV6-1 to TRBJ2-2; unclear D gene. The V gene lost 6 bases and the J gene lost 2 bases, with 10 bases spanning the gap. Germline V CDR1 and CDR2: MNHNS, SASEGT. This CDR3 has 14 amino acids. The CDR3 is CASSPPRNTGELFF. CDR3 sequence (DNA): TGTGCCAGCAGCCCTCCTAGAAACACCGGGGAGCTGTTTTTT.

This clonotype has ten or more counts. This chain connects TRBV20-1 to TRBJ2-7; TRBD1 matches 10 bases. Germline V CDR1 and CDR2: DFQATT, SNEGSKA (reference sequence). Germline trimming cut 4 bases from V and 4 bases from J; bases unmatched to any gene: 7. CDR3 length: 14 amino acids. The CDR3 DNA reads TGCAGTGCTAAGGACAGGGGGAGCAGTTACGAGCAGTACTTC. Translating gives CSAKDRGSSYEQYF.

This clonotype was counted ten times or more. The V gene is TRBV24-1, the J gene TRBJ1-4, with D maybe TRBD1 (6 bases). This CDR3 has 16 amino acids. Looked up from germline, CDR1 is KGHDR and CDR2 is SFDVKD. V was clipped by 3 bases and J by 4 bases, with 14 bases between them. CDR3 loop: CATSDPRGSSNEKLFF. The DNA for the CDR3 is TGTGCCACCAGTGATCCCAGGGGAAGTAGTAATGAAAAACTGTTTTTT.

This clonotype was observed many times. Here the CDR3 reads CASSSTRNRGNTGELFF. CDR3 in DNA: TGTGCCAGCAGTTCAACGAGAAACAGGGGCAACACCGGGGAGCTGTTTTTT. This chain joins TRBV7-8 and TRBJ2-2; 7 positions match TRBD1. The CDR3 covers 17 residues. Germline assignment: CDR1 SGHVS and CDR2 FQNEAQ. Unmatched junction bases numbered 12, after V lost 6 bases and J lost 2 bases. Based on the CDR3 plus reference TRBV7-8 and TRBJ2-2, the full variable domain is GAGVSQSPRYKVAKRGQDVALRCDPISGHVSLFWYQQALGQGPEFLTYFQNEAQLDKSGLPSDRFFAERPEGSVSTLKIQRTQQEDSAVYLCASSSTRNRGNTGELFFGEGSRLTVL.

This clonotype was seen many times. The rearrangement joins TRBV20-1 to TRBJ2-1; the D is unclear. The CDR3 runs to 12 residues. Germline-derived CDR1 and CDR2 are DFQATT and SNEGSKA (reference sequence). V lost 5 bases and J lost 13, with 18 bases in between. In nucleotides, the CDR3 is TGCAGTGCTTCCTTTGGAGATCAGGATCAGTTCTTC. Residues: CSASFGDQDQFF.

This clonotype has at least ten counts. The chain carries TRBV7-9 and TRBJ2-5; D not resolved. Germline CDR1 reads SEHNR; CDR2 reads FQNEAQ (reference sequence). V dropped 4 bases and J dropped 1 base, with 7 bases sitting between them. CDR3 length: 13 residues. CDR3 DNA sequence: TGTGCCAGCAGCTCCATGATCCAAGAGACCCAGTACTTC. It yields the protein CASSSMIQETQYF.

Note on this clonotype: At one end the junction does not follow the germline gene, possibly because of a read error. The rearrangement joins TRBV20-1 to TRBJ2-3, with a tentative D call TRBD2 (5 bases). CDR1 and CDR2 (germline): DFQATT, SNEGSKA (reference sequence). The CDR3 sequence is 12 residues long. CDR3 nucleotides: TGCACTGCTAGAGGGCTCACAGATACGCAGTATTTT. It translates to CTARGLTDTQYF.

This clonotype came up a few times. The rearrangement links TRBV4-3 to TRBJ2-1, with D unresolved. This CDR3 has 14 amino acids. CDR1 and CDR2 from the germline V gene are LGHNA and YSLEER. V shed 0 bases and J shed 8 bases, with 11 bases lying between them. The CDR3 bases are TGCGCCAGCAGCCAAGACGGCGATCGGGATGAGCAGTTCTTC. Amino acids: CASSQDGDRDEQFF.

This clonotype was seen at least ten times. The V and J genes are TRBV20-1 and TRBJ1-2; D is perhaps TRBD1 (6 bases). The CDR3 totals 14 residues. Trimming took off 1 base at V and 7 bases at J, with 16 bases between the two ends. CDR1 DFQATT and CDR2 SNEGSKA come from the germline V gene (reference sequence). The CDR3 DNA sequence: TGCAGTGCTAGAGGCCTGCGGGACACTATTGGCTACACCTTC. It translates to CSARGLRDTIGYTF.

This chain connects TRBV12-3 or TRBV12-4 to TRBJ2-1, with 8 nucleotides matching TRBD2. CDR3 length: 16 residues. V gave up 5 bases and J gave up 2 bases; unmatched junction bases: 8. CDR3 residues: CASSPRGGGPYNEQFF. In DNA, the CDR3 is TGTGCCAGCAGTCCACGGGGGGGAGGGCCCTACAATGAGCAGTTCTTC.

This clonotype appeared many times. The chain combines TRBV5-1 with TRBJ2-1; the D gene is possibly TRBD2 (6 bases). V was cut by 4 bases and J by 5 bases, with 13 bases left in between. CDR3 length equals 14 residues. The V gene's germline CDR1 is SGHRS and CDR2 YFSETQ. In DNA form, the CDR3 reads TGCGCCAGCAGCCAGGGTGGCGGGAACAATGAGCAGTTCTTC. Translated: CASSQGGGNNEQFF.

This clonotype showed up just a few times. The chain is built from TRBV5-1 and TRBJ2-2; D possibly matches TRBD1 or TRBD2 (5 bases each). CDR1 SGHRS and CDR2 YFSETQ come from the germline V gene. This CDR3 region has 16 residues. Trimming took off 4 bases at V and 0 bases at J, with 13 bases between the two ends. The CDR3 DNA sequence: TGCGCCAGCAGCCCAGCCGGGACGCCGAACACCGGGGAGCTGTTTTTT. Protein sequence: CASSPAGTPNTGELFF.

The V call is TRBV10-3, the J call TRBJ2-2; TRBD1 matches 7 bases. After removal of 6 bases from V and 1 base from J, the junction contained 5 bases not matched to a gene. The CDR3 is made up of 15 amino acids. CDR1 ENHRY and CDR2 SYGVKD come from the germline V gene. CDR3 sequence reads: CAISETGKNTGELFF. Written as DNA, the CDR3 is TGTGCCATCAGCGAGACAGGGAAGAACACCGGGGAGCTGTTTTTT.

The chain links TRBV5-6 to TRBJ1-2, with D perhaps matching TRBD1 (6 bases). Trimming pared 2 bases from V and 10 bases from J, leaving 21 bases between. The V gene's germline CDR1 is SGHDT and CDR2 YYEEEE. This CDR3 has 15 amino acids. The CDR3 bases are TGTGCCAGCAGCTTCAGGGGCCGAGCTTGGGATGTCTACACCTTC. It specifies CASSFRGRAWDVYTF.